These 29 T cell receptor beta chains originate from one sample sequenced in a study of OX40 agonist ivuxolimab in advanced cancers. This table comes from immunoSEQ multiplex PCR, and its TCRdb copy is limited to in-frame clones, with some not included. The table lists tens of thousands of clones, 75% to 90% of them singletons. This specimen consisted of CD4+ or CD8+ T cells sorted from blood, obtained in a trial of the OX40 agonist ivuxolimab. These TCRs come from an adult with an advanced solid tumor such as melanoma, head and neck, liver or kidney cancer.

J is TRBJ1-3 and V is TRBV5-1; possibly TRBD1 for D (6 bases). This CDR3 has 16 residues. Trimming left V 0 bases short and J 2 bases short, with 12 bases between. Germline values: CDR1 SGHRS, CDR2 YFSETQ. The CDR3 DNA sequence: TGCGCCAGCAGCTTGGAAGGAGACAGGACTGGAAACACCATATATTTT. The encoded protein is CASSLEGDRTGNTIYF.

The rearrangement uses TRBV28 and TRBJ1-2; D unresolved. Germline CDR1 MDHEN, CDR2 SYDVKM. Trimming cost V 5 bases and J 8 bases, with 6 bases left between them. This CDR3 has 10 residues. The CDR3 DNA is TGTGCCAGCAGTAGGGAGGGCTACACCTTC. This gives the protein CASSREGYTF.

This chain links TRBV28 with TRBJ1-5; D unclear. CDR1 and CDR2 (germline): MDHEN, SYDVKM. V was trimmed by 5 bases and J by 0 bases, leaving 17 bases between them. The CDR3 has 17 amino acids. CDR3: CASSPNRWTVSNQPQHF. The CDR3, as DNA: TGTGCCAGCAGTCCGAATCGCTGGACTGTTAGCAATCAGCCCCAGCATTTT. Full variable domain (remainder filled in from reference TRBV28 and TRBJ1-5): DVKVTQSSRYLVKRTGEKVFLECVQDMDHENMFWYRQDPGLGLRLIYFSYDVKMKEKGDIPEGYSVSREKKERFSLILESASTNQTSMYLCASSPNRWTVSNQPQHFGDGTRLSIL.

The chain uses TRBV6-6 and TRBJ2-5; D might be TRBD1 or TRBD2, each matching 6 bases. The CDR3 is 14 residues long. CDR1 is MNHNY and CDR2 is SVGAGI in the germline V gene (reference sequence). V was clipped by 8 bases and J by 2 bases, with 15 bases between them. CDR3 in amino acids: CASRGGRKQETQYF. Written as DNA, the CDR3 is TGTGCCAGCCGAGGGGGGAGAAAACAAGAGACCCAGTACTTC.

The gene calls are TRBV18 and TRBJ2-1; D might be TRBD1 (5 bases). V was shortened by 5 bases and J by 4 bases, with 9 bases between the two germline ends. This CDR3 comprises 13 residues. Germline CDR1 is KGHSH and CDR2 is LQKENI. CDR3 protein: CASSSTVYNEQFF. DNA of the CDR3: TGTGCCAGCTCATCGACAGTTTACAATGAGCAGTTCTTC.

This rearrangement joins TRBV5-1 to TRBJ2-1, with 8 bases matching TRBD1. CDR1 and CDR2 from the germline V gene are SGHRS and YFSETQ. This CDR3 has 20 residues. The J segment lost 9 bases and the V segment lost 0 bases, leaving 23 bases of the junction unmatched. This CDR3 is CASSLGPQGAGLQKEGEQFF. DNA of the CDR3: TGCGCCAGCAGCTTGGGACCTCAGGGGGCAGGGCTACAGAAGGAAGGTGAGCAGTTCTTC.

The CDR3 nucleotides are TGTGCCAGCAGCTCCGCAGGGAACTATGGCTACACCTTC. This encodes CASSSAGNYGYTF. The rearrangement joins TRBV13 to TRBJ1-2, with D tentatively TRBD1 (5 bases). V was pared by 4 bases and J by 2 bases, with 8 bases between. From germline, CDR1 is PRHDT and CDR2 FYEKMQ (reference sequence). The CDR3 consists of 13 residues.

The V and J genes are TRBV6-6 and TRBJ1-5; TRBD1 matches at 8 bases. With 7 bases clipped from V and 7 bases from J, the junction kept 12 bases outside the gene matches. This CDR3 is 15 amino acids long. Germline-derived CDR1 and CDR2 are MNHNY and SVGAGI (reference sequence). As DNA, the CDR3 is TGTGCCAGCAACCCTTGGACAGGGAAAGGCCAGCCCCAGCATTTT. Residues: CASNPWTGKGQPQHF.

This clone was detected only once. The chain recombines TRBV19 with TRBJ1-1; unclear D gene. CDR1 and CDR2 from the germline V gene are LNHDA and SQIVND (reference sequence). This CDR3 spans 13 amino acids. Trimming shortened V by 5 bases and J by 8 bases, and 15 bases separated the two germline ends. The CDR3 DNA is TGTGCCAGTAGTCTCGCCGAGTTCGGCGAAGCTTTCTTT. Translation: CASSLAEFGEAFF.

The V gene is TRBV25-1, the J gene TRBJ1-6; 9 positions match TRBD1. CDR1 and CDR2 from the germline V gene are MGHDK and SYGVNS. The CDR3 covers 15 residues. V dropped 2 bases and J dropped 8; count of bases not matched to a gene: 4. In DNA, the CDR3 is TGTGCCAGCAGTGAAGGGACAGGGTTTTATTCACCCCTCCACTTT. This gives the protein CASSEGTGFYSPLHF.

The CDR3 sequence is CASSARGMDTEAFF. The CDR3 bases are TGTGCCAGCAGCGCCCGTGGTATGGACACTGAAGCTTTCTTT. The V and J genes are TRBV9 and TRBJ1-1, with D uncertain. The CDR3 has 14 amino acids. Germline-derived CDR1 and CDR2 are SGDLS and YYNGEE. V dropped 3 bases and J dropped 3 bases, with 12 bases sitting between them.

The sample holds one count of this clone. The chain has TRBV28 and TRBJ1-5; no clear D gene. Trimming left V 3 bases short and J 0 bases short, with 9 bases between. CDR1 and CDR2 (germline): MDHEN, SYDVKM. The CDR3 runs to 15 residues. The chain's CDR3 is CASSFWQSSNQPQHF. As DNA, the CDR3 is TGTGCCAGCAGTTTCTGGCAGAGTAGCAATCAGCCCCAGCATTTT.

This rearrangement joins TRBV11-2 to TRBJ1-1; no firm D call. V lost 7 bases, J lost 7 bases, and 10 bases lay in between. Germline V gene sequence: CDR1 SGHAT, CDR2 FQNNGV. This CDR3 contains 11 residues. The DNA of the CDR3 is TGTGCCAGCACTCTATACAGTGAAGCTTTCTTT. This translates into CASTLYSEAFF.

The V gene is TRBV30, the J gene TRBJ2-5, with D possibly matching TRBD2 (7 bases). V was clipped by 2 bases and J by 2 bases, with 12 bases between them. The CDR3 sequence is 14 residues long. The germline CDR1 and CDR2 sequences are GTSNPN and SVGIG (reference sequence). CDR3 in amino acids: CAWSRGGPQETQYF. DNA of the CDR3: TGTGCCTGGAGTAGGGGGGGACCACAAGAGACCCAGTACTTC.

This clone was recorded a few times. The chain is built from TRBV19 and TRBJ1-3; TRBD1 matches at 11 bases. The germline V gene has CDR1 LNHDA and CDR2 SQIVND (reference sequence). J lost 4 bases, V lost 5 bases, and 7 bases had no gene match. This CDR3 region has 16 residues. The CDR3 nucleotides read TGTGCCAGTAGTGTAACGGGACAGGGGGTCGGAAACACCATATATTTT. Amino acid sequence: CASSVTGQGVGNTIYF.

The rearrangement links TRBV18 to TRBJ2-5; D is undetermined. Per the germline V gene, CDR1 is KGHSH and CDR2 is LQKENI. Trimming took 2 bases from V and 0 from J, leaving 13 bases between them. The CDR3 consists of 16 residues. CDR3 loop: CASSPYFSADQETQYF. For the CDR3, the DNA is TGTGCCAGCTCACCATACTTCTCCGCAGACCAAGAGACCCAGTACTTC. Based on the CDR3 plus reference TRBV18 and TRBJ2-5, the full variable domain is NAGVMQNPRHLVRRRGQEARLRCSPMKGHSHVYWYRQLPEEGLKFMVYLQKENIIDESGMPKERFSAEFPKEGPSILRIQQVVRGDSAAYFCASSPYFSADQETQYFGPGTRLLVL.

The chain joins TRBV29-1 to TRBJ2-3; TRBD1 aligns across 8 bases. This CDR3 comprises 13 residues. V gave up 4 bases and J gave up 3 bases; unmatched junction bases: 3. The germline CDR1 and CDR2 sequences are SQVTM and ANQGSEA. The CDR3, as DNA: TGCAGCGTTGGGCAGGGGGCAACAGATACGCAGTATTTT. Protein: CSVGQGATDTQYF.

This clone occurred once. The CDR3 DNA is TGTGCCAGCACCCTACTCGGACAGGGCGCCTACAATGAGCAGTTCTTC. As protein: CASTLLGQGAYNEQFF. V usage is TRBV13 and J usage is TRBJ2-1, with 8 nucleotides matching TRBD1. From germline, CDR1 is PRHDT and CDR2 FYEKMQ (reference sequence). V lost 7 bases to trimming and J lost 2 bases; unmatched junction nucleotides: 10. The length of the CDR3 is 16 residues.

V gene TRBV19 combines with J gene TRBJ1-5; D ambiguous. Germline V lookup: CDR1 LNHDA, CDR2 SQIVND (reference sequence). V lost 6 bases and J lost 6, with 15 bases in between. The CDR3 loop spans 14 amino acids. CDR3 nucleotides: TGTGCCAGTAGGGATGGACGGGTGCGTCAGCCCCAGCATTTT. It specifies CASRDGRVRQPQHF.

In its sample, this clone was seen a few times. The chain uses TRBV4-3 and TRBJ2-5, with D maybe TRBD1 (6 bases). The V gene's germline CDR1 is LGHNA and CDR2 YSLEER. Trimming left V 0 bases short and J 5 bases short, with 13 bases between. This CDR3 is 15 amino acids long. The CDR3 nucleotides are TGCGCCAGCAGCCAAGAGTACAGGGTCGGCGAGACCCAGTACTTC. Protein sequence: CASSQEYRVGETQYF.

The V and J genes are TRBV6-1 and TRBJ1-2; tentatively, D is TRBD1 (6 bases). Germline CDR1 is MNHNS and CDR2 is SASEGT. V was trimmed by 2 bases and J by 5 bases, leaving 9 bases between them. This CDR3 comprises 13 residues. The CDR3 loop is CASSETGTYGYTF. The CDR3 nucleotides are TGTGCCAGCAGTGAAACCGGGACATATGGCTACACCTTC.

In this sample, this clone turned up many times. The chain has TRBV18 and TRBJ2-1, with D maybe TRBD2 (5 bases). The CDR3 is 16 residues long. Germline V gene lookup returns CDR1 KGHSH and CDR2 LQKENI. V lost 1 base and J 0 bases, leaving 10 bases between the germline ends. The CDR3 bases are TGTGCCAGCTCACCACAAGTGGGGAGCTCCTACAATGAGCAGTTCTTC. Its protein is CASSPQVGSSYNEQFF.

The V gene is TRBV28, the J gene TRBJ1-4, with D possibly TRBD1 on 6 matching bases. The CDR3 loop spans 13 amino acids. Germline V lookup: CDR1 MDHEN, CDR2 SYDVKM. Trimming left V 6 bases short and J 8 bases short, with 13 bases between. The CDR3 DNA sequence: TGTGCCAGCAGGACAGGCGCAAAGGAAAAACTGTTTTTT. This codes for CASRTGAKEKLFF. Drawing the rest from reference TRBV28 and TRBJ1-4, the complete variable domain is DVKVTQSSRYLVKRTGEKVFLECVQDMDHENMFWYRQDPGLGLRLIYFSYDVKMKEKGDIPEGYSVSREKKERFSLILESASTNQTSMYLCASRTGAKEKLFFGSGTQLSVL.

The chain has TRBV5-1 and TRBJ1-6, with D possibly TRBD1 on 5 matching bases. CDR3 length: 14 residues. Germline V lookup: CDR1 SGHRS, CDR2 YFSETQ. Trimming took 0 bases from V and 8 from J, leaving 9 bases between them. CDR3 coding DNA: TGCGCCAGCAGCTTGGTGGGGGGGGATTCACCCCTCCACTTT. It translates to CASSLVGGDSPLHF.

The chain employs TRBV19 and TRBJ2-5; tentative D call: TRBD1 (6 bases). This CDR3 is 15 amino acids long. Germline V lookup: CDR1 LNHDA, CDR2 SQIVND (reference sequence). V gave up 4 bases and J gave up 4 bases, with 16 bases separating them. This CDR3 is CASSKRTAGAETQYF. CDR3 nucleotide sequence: TGTGCCAGTAGTAAGCGGACGGCAGGGGCAGAGACCCAGTACTTC.

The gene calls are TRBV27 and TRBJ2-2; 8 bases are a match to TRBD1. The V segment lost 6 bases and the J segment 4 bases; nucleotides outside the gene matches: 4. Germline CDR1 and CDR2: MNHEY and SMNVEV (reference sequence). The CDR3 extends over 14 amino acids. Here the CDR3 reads CASRDRVVTGELFF. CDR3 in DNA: TGTGCCAGCAGGGACAGGGTCGTCACCGGGGAGCTGTTTTTT.

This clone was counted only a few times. In nucleotides, the CDR3 is TGTGCCTGGAGTGGAACCCGAACTAGCGGGAGCTCCTACGAGCAGTACTTC. Residues: CAWSGTRTSGSSYEQYF. This chain connects TRBV30 to TRBJ2-7; 11 bases line up with TRBD2. Germline loops: CDR1 GTSNPN, CDR2 SVGIG (reference sequence). Germline trimming cut 1 base from V and 0 bases from J; bases unmatched to any gene: 8. This CDR3 has 17 residues. The full variable domain, its missing parts supplied by reference TRBV30 and TRBJ2-7, is SQTIHQWPATLVQPVGSPLSLECTVEGTSNPNLYWYRQAAGRGLQLLFYSVGIGQISSEVPQNLSASRPQDRQFILSSKKLLLSDSGFYLCAWSGTRTSGSSYEQYFGPGTRLTVT.

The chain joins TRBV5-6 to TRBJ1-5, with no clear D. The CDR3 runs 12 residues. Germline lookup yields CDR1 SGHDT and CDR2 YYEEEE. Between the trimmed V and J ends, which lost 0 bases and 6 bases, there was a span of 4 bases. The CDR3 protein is CASSLGLQPQHF. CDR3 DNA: TGTGCCAGCAGCTTGGGTCTTCAGCCCCAGCATTTT.

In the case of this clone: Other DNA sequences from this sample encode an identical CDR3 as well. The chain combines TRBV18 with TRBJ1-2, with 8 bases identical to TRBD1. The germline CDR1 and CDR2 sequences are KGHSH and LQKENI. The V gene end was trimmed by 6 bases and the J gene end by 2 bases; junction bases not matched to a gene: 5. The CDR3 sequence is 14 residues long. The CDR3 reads CASSPTGENYGYTF. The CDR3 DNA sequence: TGTGCCAGCTCGCCGACAGGGGAAAACTATGGCTACACCTTC.